Listed below are T cell receptor beta chains from one sample, sequenced in a study of shared clonotypes between healthy human individuals. Profiled with immunoSEQ multiplex PCR; TCRdb holds only in-frame clones, not every one. The data show approximately 1.9 million clones, with just under 95% seen just once and more than 1.5% held by the top ten. Sequencing was done on a sample of naive CD8+ T cells from PBMCs. Source of these receptors: a young man in good health. Some clones in this sample may be carry-over from other donors' samples. Both conserved end residues are part of each CDR3. Each record gives: V gene, CDR3 length, clone size, J gene, D gene, CDR3 DNA, CDR3 protein. The D gene is left open where the match is weak. Part of the rows lack a size; the others show once, few, many or a class for expanded clones.

V: TRBV9
length: 14
size: -
J: TRBJ2-7
D: TRBD1
DNA: TGTGCCAGCAGCTTAGGACAGGGTTCCTACGAGCAGTACTTC
CDR3: CASSLGQGSYEQYF

V: TRBV7-9
length: 18
size: -
J: TRBJ2-3
D: TRBD2
DNA: TGTGCCAGCAGCCGAGTCCCGGGACTAGACCCTAGCACAGATACGCAGTATTTT
CDR3: CASSRVPGLDPSTDTQYF

V: TRBV28
length: 15
size: -
J: TRBJ2-7
D: TRBD1
DNA: TGTGCCAGCACCCCTCTAGTAGGGGGCGTATACGAGCAGTACTTC
CDR3: CASTPLVGGVYEQYF

V: TRBV6-5
length: 15
size: once
J: TRBJ2-2
D: TRBD2
DNA: TGTGCCAGCAGTTACTCGTTAGCGGGAGTCGGGGAGCTGTTTTTT
CDR3: CASSYSLAGVGELFF

V: TRBV25-1
length: 14
size: -
J: TRBJ2-7
D: TRBD1
DNA: TGTGCCAGCAGTGACCGGGACAGGGACTACGAGCAGTACTTC
CDR3: CASSDRDRDYEQYF

V: TRBV9
length: 16
size: -
J: TRBJ2-7
D: -
DNA: TGTGCCAGCAGCGGACGGAAGGACGCCGACTTCTACGAGCAGTACTTC
CDR3: CASSGRKDADFYEQYF

V: TRBV2
length: 13
size: -
J: TRBJ1-1
D: -
DNA: TGTGCCGCAGGGTTAGGAAAGAACACTGAAGCTTTCTTT
CDR3: CAAGLGKNTEAFF

V: TRBV4-3
length: 16
size: -
J: TRBJ1-4
D: -
DNA: TGCGCCAGCAGCCAAGCCCGGGCTACAACTAATGAAAAACTGTTTTTT
CDR3: CASSQARATTNEKLFF

V: TRBV9
length: 13
size: -
J: TRBJ2-3
D: -
DNA: TGTGCCAGCAGCCCCCCCAGGACAGATACGCAGTATTTT
CDR3: CASSPPRTDTQYF

V: TRBV30
length: 16
size: -
J: TRBJ2-3
D: TRBD2
DNA: TGTGCCTGGAGTGTTCGTTCTAGCGGATACACAGATACGCAGTATTTT
CDR3: CAWSVRSSGYTDTQYF

V: TRBV4-3
length: 17
size: -
J: TRBJ2-1
D: -
DNA: TGCGCCAGCAGCCCCAGGATTGCCGGGACAACCTACAATGAGCAGTTCTTC
CDR3: CASSPRIAGTTYNEQFF

V: TRBV12-5
length: 13
size: few
J: TRBJ2-2
D: -
DNA: TGTGCTAGTGGTCCTTCTACGCAGGGGGAGCTGTTTTTT
CDR3: CASGPSTQGELFF

V: TRBV4-1
length: 17
size: -
J: TRBJ2-7
D: -
DNA: TGCGCCAGCAGCCAAGGTCCCGGCCGGTCTTACCTCGACGAGCAGTACTTC
CDR3: CASSQGPGRSYLDEQYF

V: TRBV7-8
length: 16
size: -
J: TRBJ2-2
D: -
DNA: TGTGCCAGCAGCTTATACGAGCGAGGGAACACCGGGGAGCTGTTTTTT
CDR3: CASSLYERGNTGELFF

V: TRBV9
length: 18
size: -
J: TRBJ2-2
D: TRBD2
DNA: TGTGCCAGCAGCGTTCGACTAGCGGGAGCCCCGAACACCGGGGAGCTGTTTTTT
CDR3: CASSVRLAGAPNTGELFF

V: TRBV27
length: 15
size: once
J: TRBJ2-7
D: -
DNA: TGTGCCAGCAGTTTATCAAGGGGCTCTCTACACGAGCAGTACTTC
CDR3: CASSLSRGSLHEQYF

V: TRBV7-8
length: 16
size: -
J: TRBJ2-5
D: -
DNA: TGTGCCAGCAGCTTAGCTCTGGGACGAGTAGGAGAGACCCAGTACTTC
CDR3: CASSLALGRVGETQYF

V: TRBV7-6
length: 16
size: once
J: TRBJ2-7
D: TRBD2
DNA: TGTGCCAGCAGCCCTCGTAGTGGACTAGCGCACTACGAGCAGTACTTC
CDR3: CASSPRSGLAHYEQYF

V: TRBV6-6
length: 13
size: -
J: TRBJ2-7
D: -
DNA: TGTGCCAGCAGGGCGGGACCGCGCGGGGAGCAGTACTTC
CDR3: CASRAGPRGEQYF

V: TRBV5-4
length: 13
size: -
J: TRBJ2-7
D: -
DNA: TGTGCCAGCAGCTTGGCGGAGGGCTACGAGCAGTACTTC
CDR3: CASSLAEGYEQYF

V: TRBV28
length: 14
size: once
J: TRBJ2-7
D: -
DNA: TGTGCCAGCAGTCCCCGAGGGCAGGACTACGAGCAGTACTTC
CDR3: CASSPRGQDYEQYF

V: TRBV7-7
length: 14
size: -
J: TRBJ2-1
D: -
DNA: TGTGCCAGCAGCCCCGGTCCAGGGGCCCATGAGCAGTTCTTC
CDR3: CASSPGPGAHEQFF

V: TRBV5-8
length: 10
size: -
J: TRBJ1-2
D: -
DNA: TGTGCCGGGGGGATCAGTGCATACACCTTC
CDR3: CAGGISAYTF

V: TRBV7-6
length: 15
size: -
J: TRBJ2-3
D: TRBD2
DNA: TGTGCCAGCAGCCCCGTCACTAGCGGGGCAGATACGCAGTATTTT
CDR3: CASSPVTSGADTQYF

V: TRBV7-9
length: 13
size: -
J: TRBJ1-1
D: -
DNA: TGTGCCAGCAGCCCCGAAAGGGCCACTGAAGCTTTCTTT
CDR3: CASSPERATEAFF

V: TRBV6-5
length: 13
size: once
J: TRBJ2-7
D: -
DNA: TGTGCCAGCAGTTATCTTGGACAGTACGAGCAGTACTTC
CDR3: CASSYLGQYEQYF

V: TRBV27
length: 13
size: -
J: TRBJ1-1
D: -
DNA: TGTGCCAGCAGAAAAACAGGGAACACTGAAGCTTTCTTT
CDR3: CASRKTGNTEAFF

V: TRBV10-3
length: 15
size: -
J: TRBJ1-5
D: TRBD1
DNA: TGTGCCATCCGAGCTGAGGGACAGGCCAATCAGCCCCAGCATTTT
CDR3: CAIRAEGQANQPQHF

V: TRBV27
length: 14
size: -
J: TRBJ1-2
D: TRBD1
DNA: TGTGCCAGCAGTCCGACAGGGGGGGACTATGGCTACACCTTC
CDR3: CASSPTGGDYGYTF

V: TRBV27
length: 14
size: -
J: TRBJ2-7
D: TRBD1
DNA: TGTGCCAGCAAACCCGGGACAGGGGTGTACGAGCAGTACTTC
CDR3: CASKPGTGVYEQYF

V: TRBV19
length: 14
size: once
J: TRBJ2-3
D: -
DNA: TGTGCCAGTAGTGGTAGGATAGCGACAGATACGCAGTATTTT
CDR3: CASSGRIATDTQYF

V: TRBV27
length: 15
size: -
J: TRBJ1-2
D: -
DNA: TGTGCCAGCAGTTTGTCACAGTATCCTAACTATGGCTACACCTTC
CDR3: CASSLSQYPNYGYTF

V: TRBV29-1
length: 13
size: -
J: TRBJ1-1
D: -
DNA: TGCAGCGCCAAACAGGGACGGTTCACTGAAGCTTTCTTT
CDR3: CSAKQGRFTEAFF

V: TRBV28
length: 16
size: -
J: TRBJ1-3
D: TRBD1
DNA: TGTGCCAGCAGCCCTGGACAGGGCATCTCTGGAAACACCATATATTTT
CDR3: CASSPGQGISGNTIYF